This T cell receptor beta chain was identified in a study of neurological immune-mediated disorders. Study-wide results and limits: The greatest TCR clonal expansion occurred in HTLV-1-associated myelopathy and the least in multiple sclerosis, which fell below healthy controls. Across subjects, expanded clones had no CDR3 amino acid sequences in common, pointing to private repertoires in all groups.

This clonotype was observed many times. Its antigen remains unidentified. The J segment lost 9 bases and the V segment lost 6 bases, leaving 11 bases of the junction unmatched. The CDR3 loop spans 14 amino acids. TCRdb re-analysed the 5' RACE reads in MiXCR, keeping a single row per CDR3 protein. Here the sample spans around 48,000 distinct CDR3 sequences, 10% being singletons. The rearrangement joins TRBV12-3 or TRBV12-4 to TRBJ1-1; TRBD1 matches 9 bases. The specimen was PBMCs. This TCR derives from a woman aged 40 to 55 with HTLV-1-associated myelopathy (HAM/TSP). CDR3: CASSRTRGTGKAFF. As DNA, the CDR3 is TGTGCCAGCAGCCGGACTCGAGGGACAGGGAAAGCTTTCTTT.